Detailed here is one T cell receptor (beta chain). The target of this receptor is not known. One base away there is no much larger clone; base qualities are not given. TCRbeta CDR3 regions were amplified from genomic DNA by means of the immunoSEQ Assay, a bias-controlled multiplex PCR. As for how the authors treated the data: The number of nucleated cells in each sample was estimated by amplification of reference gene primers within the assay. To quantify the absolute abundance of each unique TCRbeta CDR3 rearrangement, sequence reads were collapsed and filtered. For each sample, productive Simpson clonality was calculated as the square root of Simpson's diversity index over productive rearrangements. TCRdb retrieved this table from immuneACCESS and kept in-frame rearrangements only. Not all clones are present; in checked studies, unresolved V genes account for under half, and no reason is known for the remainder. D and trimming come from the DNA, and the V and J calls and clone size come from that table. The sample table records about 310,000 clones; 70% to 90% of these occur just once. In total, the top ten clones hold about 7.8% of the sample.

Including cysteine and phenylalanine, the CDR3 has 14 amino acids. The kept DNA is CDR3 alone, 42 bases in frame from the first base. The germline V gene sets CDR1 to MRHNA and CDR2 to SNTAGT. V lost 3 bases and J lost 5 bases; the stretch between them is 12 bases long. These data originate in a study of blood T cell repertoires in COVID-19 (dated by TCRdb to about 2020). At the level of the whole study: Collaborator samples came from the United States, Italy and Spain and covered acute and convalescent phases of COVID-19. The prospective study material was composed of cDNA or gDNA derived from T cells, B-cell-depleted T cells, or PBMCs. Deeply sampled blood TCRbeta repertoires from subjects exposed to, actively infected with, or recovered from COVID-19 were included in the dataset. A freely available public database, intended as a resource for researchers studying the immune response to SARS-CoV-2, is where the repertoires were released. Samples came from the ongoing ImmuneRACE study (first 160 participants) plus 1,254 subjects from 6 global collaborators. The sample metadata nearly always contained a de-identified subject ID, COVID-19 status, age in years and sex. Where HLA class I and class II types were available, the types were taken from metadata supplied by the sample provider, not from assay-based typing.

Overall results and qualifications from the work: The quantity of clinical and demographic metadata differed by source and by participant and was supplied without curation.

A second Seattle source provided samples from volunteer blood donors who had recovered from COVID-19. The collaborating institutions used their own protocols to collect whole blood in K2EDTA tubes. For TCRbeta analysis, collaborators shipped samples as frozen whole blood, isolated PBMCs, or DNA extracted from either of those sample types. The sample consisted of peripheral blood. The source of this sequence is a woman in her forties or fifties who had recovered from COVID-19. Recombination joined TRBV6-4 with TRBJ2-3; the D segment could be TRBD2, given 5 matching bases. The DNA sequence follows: TGTGCCAGCAGTGAATCGGGGAGTCGAGATACGCAGTATTTT. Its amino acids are CASSESGSRDTQYF.